This T cell receptor beta chain was sequenced during a study of T cells in localized non-small cell lung cancer. Points from the study as a whole: Adjacent lung tissue had a median around 50 of the top 100 clones found in the tumor. Clonality of T cells reached its maximum in uninvolved adjacent lung, surpassing tumor.

CDR3 size: 14 residues. Trimming left V 2 bases short and J 6 bases short, with 10 bases between. Looked up from germline, CDR1 is MGHDK and CDR2 is SYGVNS. On this clone: What it recognizes is unknown.

Measured with immunoSEQ multiplex PCR; TCRdb has only the in-frame clones, and not every one. Among around 78,000 clones listed, 88% were seen once. The chain carries TRBV25-1 and TRBJ2-2; no definite D call. Sequenced material: peripheral blood, taken before any cancer treatment. The TCR was taken from a woman aged 35 to 70 with stage I squamous cell lung carcinoma. CDR3 bases: TGTGCCAGCAGTGAAACCAGGTCGGCCGGGGAGCTGTTTTTT. It yields the protein CASSETRSAGELFF.